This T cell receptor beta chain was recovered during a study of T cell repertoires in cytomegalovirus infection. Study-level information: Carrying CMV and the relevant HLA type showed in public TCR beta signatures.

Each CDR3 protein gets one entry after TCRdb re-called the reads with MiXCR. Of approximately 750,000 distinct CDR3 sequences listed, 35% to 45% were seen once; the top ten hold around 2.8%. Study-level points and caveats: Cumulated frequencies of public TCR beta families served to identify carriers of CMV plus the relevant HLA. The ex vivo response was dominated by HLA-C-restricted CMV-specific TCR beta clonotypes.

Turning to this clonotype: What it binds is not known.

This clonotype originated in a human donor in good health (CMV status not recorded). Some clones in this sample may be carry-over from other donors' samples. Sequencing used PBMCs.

This CDR3 reads CATSGFWNTEAFF. CDR3 DNA: TGTGCCACCTCGGGGTTTTGGAACACTGAAGCTTTCTTT. The J gene is TRBJ1-1, the V gene TRBV18; D not certain. With 10 bases removed from V and 1 base from J, the gap between germline ends came to 13 bases. Looked up from germline, CDR1 is KGHSH and CDR2 is LQKENI. The CDR3 is 13 residues long.